This T cell receptor (beta chain) was retrieved from a study of early T cells in non-severe SARS-CoV-2 infection. Per the germline V gene, CDR1 is LNHNV and CDR2 is YYDKDF (reference sequence). The CDR3 totals 13 residues. The ends were cut back, 1 base at V and 2 bases at J, with 6 bases in the middle. TCRdb reanalysed the 5' RACE reads using MiXCR and keeps one entry per CDR3 protein. The sample has some 22,000 distinct CDR3 sequences, roughly 4.7% seen once; the top ten hold about 4.5%. Many counts were recorded for this clonotype. This chain connects TRBV15 to TRBJ2-7; D gene unclear. Sample: whole blood. The sequence derives from an adult who was a healthcare worker with PCR-confirmed SARS-CoV-2 infection or an uninfected control (not recorded which). The CDR3 DNA reads as TGTGCCACCAGCAGAGTTAGTCCCTACGAGCAGTACTTC. The encoded protein is CATSRVSPYEQYF.